This TCR beta chain was identified during a study of T cell changes during pregnancy in multiple sclerosis. Generated by immunoSEQ multiplex PCR, the TCRdb table keeps only in-frame clones and is missing some. The sample holds 40,000 or so clones, about 91% seen once. The CDR3 runs to 14 residues. Trimming took 5 bases from V and 3 from J, leaving 10 bases between them. CDR1 and CDR2 (germline): SGHAT, FQNNGV. The sample here was CD4+ T cells from peripheral blood mononuclear cells, taken in the third trimester of pregnancy. This receptor was taken from a female donor in good health, enrolled as a control in a pregnancy study. The chain joins TRBV11-2 to TRBJ1-4; D possibly corresponds to TRBD1 (5 bases). CDR3 region: CASSRDSPNEKLFF. The CDR3 DNA reads as TGTGCCAGCAGCCGAGACAGCCCTAATGAAAAACTGTTTTTT.